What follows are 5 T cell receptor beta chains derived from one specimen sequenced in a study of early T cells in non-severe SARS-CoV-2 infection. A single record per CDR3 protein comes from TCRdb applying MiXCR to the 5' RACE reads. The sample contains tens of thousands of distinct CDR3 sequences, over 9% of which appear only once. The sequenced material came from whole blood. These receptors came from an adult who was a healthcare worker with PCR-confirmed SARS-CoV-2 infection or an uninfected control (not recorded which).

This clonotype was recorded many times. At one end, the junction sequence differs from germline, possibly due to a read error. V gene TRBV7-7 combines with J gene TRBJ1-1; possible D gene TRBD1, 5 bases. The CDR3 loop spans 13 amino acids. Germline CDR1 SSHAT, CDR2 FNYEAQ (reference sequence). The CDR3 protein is CASSPGWGTEAFF. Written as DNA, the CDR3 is TGTGCTAGCAGCCCAGGGTGGGGCACTGAAGCTTTCTTT.

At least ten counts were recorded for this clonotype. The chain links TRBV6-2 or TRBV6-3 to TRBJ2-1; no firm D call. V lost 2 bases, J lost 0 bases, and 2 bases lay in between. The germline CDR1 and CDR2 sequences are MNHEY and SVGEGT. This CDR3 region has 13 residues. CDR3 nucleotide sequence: TGTGCCAGCAGTTACAGCTCCTACAATGAGCAGTTCTTC. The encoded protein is CASSYSSYNEQFF.

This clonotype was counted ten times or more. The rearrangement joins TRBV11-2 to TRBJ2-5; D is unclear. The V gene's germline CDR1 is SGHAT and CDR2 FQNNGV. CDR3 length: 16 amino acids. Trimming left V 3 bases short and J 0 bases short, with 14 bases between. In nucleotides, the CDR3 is TGTGCCAGCAGCTTTGGGGTCCGGCGCCACCAAGAGACCCAGTACTTC. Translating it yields CASSFGVRRHQETQYF.

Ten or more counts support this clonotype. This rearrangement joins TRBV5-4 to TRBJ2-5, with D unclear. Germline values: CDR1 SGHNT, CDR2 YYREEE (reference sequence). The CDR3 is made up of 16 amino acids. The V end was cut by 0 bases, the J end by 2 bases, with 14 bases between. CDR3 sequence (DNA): TGTGCCAGCAGCTTGGGGTCTCAGGCTGGGCAAGAGACCCAGTACTTC. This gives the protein CASSLGSQAGQETQYF.

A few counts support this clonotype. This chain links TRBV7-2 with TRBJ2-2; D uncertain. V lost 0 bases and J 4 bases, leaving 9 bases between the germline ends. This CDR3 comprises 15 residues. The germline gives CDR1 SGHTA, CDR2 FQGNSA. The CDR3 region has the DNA TGTGCCAGCAGCTTAGCGGGATTTGGCACCGGGGAGCTGTTTTTT. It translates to CASSLAGFGTGELFF.